Listed below are T cell receptor beta chains from one sample, sequenced in a study of cytomegalovirus exposure and HLA in healthy donors. Sequenced by immunoSEQ multiplex PCR; TCRdb stores in-frame clones only, minus some. The sample totals under 150,000 clones. Sample: PBMCs. These receptors were collected from an older woman in good health and CMV-seronegative. CDR3s include the opening cysteine and the closing phenylalanine or tryptophan. Fields, in order: J gene, D gene, CDR3 length, V gene, CDR3 DNA, CDR3 protein. A D gene is named only where the DNA matches it firmly.

>TRBJ2-2|TRBD1|17|TRBV7-9
TGTGCCAGCAGACAAATTACCGGGACAGGTGGCACCGGGGAGCTGTTTTTT
CASRQITGTGGTGELFF
>TRBJ2-7|-|14|TRBV7-8
TGTGCCACATCCTCCAGGGGAGTGGGGTACGAGCAGTACTTC
CATSSRGVGYEQYF
>TRBJ2-5|-|15|TRBV4-1
TGCGCCAGCAGCCAAGATAGGGGTTTCTTGGAGACCCAGTACTTC
CASSQDRGFLETQYF
>TRBJ1-5|TRBD1|15|TRBV6-5
TGTGCCAGCAGTTACTCCGGCAGGGGGACTCAGCCCCAGCATTTT
CASSYSGRGTQPQHF
>TRBJ2-5|TRBD1|20|TRBV15
TGTGCCACCAGCAGGGACAGGGGCCTCGTCGGGGCTCTTGGGGGGGAGACCCAGTACTTC
CATSRDRGLVGALGGETQYF
>TRBJ2-1|TRBD1|17|TRBV28
TGTGCCAGCAGCCCCCGGACCCAGGGGGCTACCTACAATGAGCAGTTCTTC
CASSPRTQGATYNEQFF
>TRBJ2-3|-|15|TRBV5-4
TGTGCCAGCAGCCTAAGACTGACAGACACAGATACGCAGTATTTT
CASSLRLTDTDTQYF
>TRBJ2-6|TRBD2|18|TRBV7-9
TGTGCCAGCAGCTTCGGGGGGACTCTGAGCTCTGGGGCCAACGTCCTGACTTTC
CASSFGGTLSSGANVLTF
>TRBJ1-6|-|14|TRBV15
TGTGCCACCAGCAGAGATATCTCAGCCGGGGGACTCCACTTT
CATSRDISAGGLHF
>TRBJ2-2|TRBD2|16|TRBV28
TGTGCCAGCAGTTTCGGGGGGGGGTTTAACACCGGGGAGCTGTTTTTT
CASSFGGGFNTGELFF
>TRBJ2-4|TRBD1|17|TRBV19
TGTGCCAGTACCCCAGCGAGGGGACAGTACCCCAAAAACATTCAGTACTTC
CASTPARGQYPKNIQYF
>TRBJ1-4|-|18|TRBV19
TGTGCCAGTAGTATAGGACGGACTGCCCAGTCGATAAATGAAAAACTGTTTTTT
CASSIGRTAQSINEKLFF